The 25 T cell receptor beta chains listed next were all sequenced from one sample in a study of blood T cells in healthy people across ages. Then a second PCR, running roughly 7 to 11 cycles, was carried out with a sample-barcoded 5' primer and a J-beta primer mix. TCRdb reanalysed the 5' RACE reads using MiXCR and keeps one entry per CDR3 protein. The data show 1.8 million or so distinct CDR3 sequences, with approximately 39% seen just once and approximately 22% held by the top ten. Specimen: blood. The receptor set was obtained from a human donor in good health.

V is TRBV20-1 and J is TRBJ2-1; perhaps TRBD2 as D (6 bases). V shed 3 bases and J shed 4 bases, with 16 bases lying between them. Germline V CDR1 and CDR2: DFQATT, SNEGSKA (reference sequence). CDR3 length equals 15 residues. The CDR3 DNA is TGCAGTGCTAGGAGGGAGGCGGGGATATACAATGAGCAGTTCTTC. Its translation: CSARREAGIYNEQFF.

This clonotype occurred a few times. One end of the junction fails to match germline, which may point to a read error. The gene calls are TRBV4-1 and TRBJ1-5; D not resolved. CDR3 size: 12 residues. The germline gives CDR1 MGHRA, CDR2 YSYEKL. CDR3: CARSHHNQPQHF. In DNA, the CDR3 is TGCGCCCGCAGCCACCATAATCAGCCCCAGCATTTT.

This chain's CDR3 is CASSQDPTGDPYEQYF. The CDR3, as DNA: TGTGCCAGCAGCCAAGACCCTACTGGGGATCCCTACGAGCAGTACTTC. The genes are TRBV4-2 and TRBJ2-7; D is unclear. V lost 0 bases to trimming and J lost 2 bases, with 14 bases between them. The germline V gene has CDR1 LGHNA and CDR2 YNFKEQ. CDR3 length: 16 residues.

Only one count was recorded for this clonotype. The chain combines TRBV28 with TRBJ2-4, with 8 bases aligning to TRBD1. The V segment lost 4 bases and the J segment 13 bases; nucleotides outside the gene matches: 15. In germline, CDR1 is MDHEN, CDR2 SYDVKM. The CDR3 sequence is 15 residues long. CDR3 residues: CASSSAGTGLPEQYF. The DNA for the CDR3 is TGTGCCAGCAGTTCGGCCGGGACAGGCCTTCCTGAGCAGTACTTC.

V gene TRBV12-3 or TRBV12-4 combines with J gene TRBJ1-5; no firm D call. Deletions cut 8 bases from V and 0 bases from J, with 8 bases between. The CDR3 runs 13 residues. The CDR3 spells CASGPHSNQPQHF. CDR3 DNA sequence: TGTGCCAGCGGCCCCCATAGCAATCAGCCCCAGCATTTT.

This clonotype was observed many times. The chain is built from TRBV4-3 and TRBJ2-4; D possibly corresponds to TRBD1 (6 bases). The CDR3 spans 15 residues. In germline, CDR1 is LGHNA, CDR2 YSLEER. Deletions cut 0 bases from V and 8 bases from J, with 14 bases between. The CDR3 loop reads CASSQDRGRGDIQYF. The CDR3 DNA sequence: TGCGCCAGCAGCCAAGATAGGGGCAGGGGTGACATTCAGTACTTC.

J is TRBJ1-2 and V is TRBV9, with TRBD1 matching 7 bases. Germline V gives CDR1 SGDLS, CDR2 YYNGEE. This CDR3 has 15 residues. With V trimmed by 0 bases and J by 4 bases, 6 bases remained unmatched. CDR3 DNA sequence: TGTGCCAGCAGCGTAGAACGACAGGGACCCTATGGCTACACCTTC. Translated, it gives CASSVERQGPYGYTF.

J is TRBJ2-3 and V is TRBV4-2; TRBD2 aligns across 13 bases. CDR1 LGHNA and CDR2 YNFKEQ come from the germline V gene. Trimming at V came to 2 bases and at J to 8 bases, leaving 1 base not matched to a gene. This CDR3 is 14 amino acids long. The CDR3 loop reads CASSQRLAGGTQYF. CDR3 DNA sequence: TGTGCCAGCAGCCAACGACTAGCGGGAGGTACGCAGTATTTT.

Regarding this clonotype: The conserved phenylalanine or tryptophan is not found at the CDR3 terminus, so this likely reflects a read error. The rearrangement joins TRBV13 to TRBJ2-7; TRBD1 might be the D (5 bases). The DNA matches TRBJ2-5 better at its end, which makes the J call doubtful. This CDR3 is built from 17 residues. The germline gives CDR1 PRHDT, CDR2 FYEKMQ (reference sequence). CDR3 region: CPSSSSSPATGEETQYC. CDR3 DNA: TGTCCCAGCAGCTCCTCATCCCCTGCCACAGGAGAAGAGACCCAGTACTGC.

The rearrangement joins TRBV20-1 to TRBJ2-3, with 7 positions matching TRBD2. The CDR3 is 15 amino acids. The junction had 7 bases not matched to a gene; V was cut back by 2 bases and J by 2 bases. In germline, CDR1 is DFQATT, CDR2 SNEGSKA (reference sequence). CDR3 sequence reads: CSARSRAGYTDTQYF. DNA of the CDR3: TGCAGTGCTAGATCCCGAGCGGGGTACACAGATACGCAGTATTTT.

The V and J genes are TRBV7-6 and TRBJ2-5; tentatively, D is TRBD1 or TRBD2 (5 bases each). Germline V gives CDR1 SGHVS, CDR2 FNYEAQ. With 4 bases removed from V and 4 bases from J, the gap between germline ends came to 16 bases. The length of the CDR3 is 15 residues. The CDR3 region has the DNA TGTGCCAGCAGCTCCCGGGACCTCTCCGGAGAGACCCAGTACTTC. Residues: CASSSRDLSGETQYF.

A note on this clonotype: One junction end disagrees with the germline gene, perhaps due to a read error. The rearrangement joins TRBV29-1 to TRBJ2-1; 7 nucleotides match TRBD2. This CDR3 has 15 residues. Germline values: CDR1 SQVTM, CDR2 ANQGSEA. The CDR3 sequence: CSAHGRGSTYNEQVF. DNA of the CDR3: TGCAGCGCTCACGGGCGGGGGAGCACCTACAATGAGCAGGTCTTC.

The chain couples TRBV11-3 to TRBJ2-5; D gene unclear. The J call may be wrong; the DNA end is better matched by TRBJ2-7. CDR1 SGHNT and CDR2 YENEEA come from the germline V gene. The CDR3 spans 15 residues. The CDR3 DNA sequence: TGTGCCAGCAGCTTACGCGGTATATATCGCGACGAGCAGTACTTC. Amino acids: CASSLRGIYRDEQYF.

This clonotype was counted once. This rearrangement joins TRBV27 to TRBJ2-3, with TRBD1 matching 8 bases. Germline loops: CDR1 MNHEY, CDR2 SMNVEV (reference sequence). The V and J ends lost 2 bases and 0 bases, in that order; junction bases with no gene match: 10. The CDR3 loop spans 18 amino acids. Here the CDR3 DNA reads TGTGCCAGCAGTTTACAGGGGGCCGGGCCCCCTAGCACAGATACGCAGTATTTT. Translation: CASSLQGAGPPSTDTQYF.

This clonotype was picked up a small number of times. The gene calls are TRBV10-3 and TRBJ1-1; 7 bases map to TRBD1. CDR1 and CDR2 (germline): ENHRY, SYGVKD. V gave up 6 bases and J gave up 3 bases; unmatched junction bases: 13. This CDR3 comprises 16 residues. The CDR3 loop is CAISPDRRFSDTEAFF. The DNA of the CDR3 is TGTGCCATCAGCCCGGACAGGAGGTTTTCGGACACTGAAGCTTTCTTT.

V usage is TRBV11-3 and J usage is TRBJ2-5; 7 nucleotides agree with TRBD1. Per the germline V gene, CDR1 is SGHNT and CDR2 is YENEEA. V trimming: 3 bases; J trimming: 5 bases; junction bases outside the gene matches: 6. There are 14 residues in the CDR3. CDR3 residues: CASSLFDREETQYF. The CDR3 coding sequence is TGTGCCAGCAGCTTGTTCGACAGGGAGGAGACCCAGTACTTC.

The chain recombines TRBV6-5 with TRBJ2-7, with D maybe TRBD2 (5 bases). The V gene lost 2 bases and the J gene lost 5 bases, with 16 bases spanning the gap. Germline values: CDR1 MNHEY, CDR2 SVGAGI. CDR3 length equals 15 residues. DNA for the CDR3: TGTGCCAGCAGTTACGGAGGCGGTAGGCGGCACGAGCAGTACTTC. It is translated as CASSYGGGRRHEQYF.

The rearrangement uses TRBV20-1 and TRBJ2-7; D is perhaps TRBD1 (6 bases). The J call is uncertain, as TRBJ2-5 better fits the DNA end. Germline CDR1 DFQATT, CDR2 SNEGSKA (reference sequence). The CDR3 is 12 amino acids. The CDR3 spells CSAETGSETQYF. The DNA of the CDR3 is TGCAGTGCTGAAACAGGGTCGGAGACCCAGTACTTC.

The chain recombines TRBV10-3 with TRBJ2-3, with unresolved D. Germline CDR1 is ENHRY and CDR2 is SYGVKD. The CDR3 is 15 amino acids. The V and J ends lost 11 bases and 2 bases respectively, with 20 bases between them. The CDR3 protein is CAARTGLENTDTQYF. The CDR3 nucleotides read TGTGCCGCCCGAACCGGTTTAGAGAACACAGATACGCAGTATTTT.

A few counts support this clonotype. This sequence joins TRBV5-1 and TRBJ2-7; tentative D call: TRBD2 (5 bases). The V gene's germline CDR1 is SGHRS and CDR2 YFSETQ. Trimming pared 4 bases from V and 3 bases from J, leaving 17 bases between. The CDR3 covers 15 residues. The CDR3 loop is CASSPRTLEGYEQYF. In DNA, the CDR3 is TGCGCCAGCAGCCCTCGGACGTTAGAGGGCTACGAGCAGTACTTC.

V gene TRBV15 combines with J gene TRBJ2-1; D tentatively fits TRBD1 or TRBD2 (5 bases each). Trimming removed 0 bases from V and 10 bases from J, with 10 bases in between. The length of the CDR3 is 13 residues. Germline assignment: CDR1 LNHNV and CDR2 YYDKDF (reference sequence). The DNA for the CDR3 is TGTGCCACCAGCAGAGATCGGGGACGGGAGCAGTTCTTC. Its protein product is CATSRDRGREQFF.

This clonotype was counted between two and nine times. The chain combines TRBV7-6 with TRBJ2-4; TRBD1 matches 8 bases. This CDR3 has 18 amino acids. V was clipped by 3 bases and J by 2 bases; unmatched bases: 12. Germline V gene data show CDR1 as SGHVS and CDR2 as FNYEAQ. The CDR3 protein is CASSLSNYRGLSKNIQYF. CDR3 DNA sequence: TGTGCCAGCAGCTTGTCAAACTACAGGGGGTTATCCAAAAACATTCAGTACTTC. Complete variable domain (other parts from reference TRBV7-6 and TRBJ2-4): GAGVSQSPRYKVTKRGQDVALRCDPISGHVSLYWYRQALGQGPEFLTYFNYEAQQDKSGLPNDRFSAERPEGSISTLTIQRTEQRDSAMYRCASSLSNYRGLSKNIQYFGAGTRLSVL.

CDR3 sequence reads: CSAPDGSEGTDTQYF. The CDR3 nucleotides are TGCAGTGCTCCCGATGGTAGCGAGGGTACAGATACGCAGTATTTT. The V and J genes are TRBV20-1 and TRBJ2-3; D is possibly TRBD2 (5 bases). Per germline, CDR1 DFQATT and CDR2 SNEGSKA (reference sequence). This CDR3 has 15 residues. V lost 5 bases and J lost 3, with 18 bases in between.

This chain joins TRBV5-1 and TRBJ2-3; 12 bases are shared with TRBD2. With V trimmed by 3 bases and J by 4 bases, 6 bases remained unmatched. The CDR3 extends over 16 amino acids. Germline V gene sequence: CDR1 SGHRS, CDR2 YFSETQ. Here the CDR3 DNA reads TGCGCCAGCAGCTCTCGGACTAGCGGGGTGTCAGATACGCAGTATTTT. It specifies CASSSRTSGVSDTQYF.

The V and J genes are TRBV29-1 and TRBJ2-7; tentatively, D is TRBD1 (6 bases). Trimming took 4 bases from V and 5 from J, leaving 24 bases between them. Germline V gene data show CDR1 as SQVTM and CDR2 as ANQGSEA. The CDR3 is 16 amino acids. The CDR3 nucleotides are TGCAGCGTTGTCCAAAGAAGGGGGATGGTCGGTAACGAGCAGTACTTC. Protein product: CSVVQRRGMVGNEQYF.